These 27 T cell receptor beta chains came from one sample sequenced in a study of blood T cell repertoires in COVID-19. Method: immunoSEQ multiplex PCR; TCRdb's copy keeps in-frame clones and lacks some. Among roughly 100,000 clones listed, roughly 90% were seen once. The material sequenced was peripheral blood. The source is a human donor in a cohort sampled during active COVID-19.

DNA for the CDR3: TGTGCCAGCAGCTTGCTCGGACAGGGAAGGAAAGGCGAAAAACTGTTTTTT. This gives the protein CASSLLGQGRKGEKLFF. J is TRBJ1-4 and V is TRBV7-2; 8 bases match TRBD1. This CDR3 spans 17 amino acids. Germline CDR1 and CDR2: SGHTA and FQGNSA. V lost 3 bases to trimming and J lost 8 bases; unmatched junction nucleotides: 14.

Only one count was recorded for this clone. The chain couples TRBV5-6 to TRBJ1-1; D not resolved. CDR3 size: 13 residues. Trimming cost V 4 bases and J 6 bases, with 13 bases left between them. CDR1 is SGHDT, CDR2 YYEEEE, per germline. The DNA of the CDR3 is TGTGCCAGCAGCCCAGGAGGGTCACCTGAAGCTTTCTTT. Translated, it gives CASSPGGSPEAFF. The whole variable domain, remainder taken from reference TRBV5-6 and TRBJ1-1, is DAGVTQSPTHLIKTRGQQVTLRCSPKSGHDTVSWYQQALGQGPQFIFQYYEEEERQRGNFPDRFSGHQFPNYSSELNVNALLLGDSALYLCASSPGGSPEAFFGQGTRLTVV.

This chain links TRBV9 with TRBJ1-1, with D hard to call. Trimming pared 0 bases from V and 1 base from J, leaving 10 bases between. Germline-derived CDR1 and CDR2 are SGDLS and YYNGEE. The CDR3 covers 15 residues. CDR3 DNA: TGTGCCAGCAGCGTAGAGTCTCTACCGAACACTGAAGCTTTCTTT. The encoded protein is CASSVESLPNTEAFF. Filled out from reference TRBV9 and TRBJ1-1, the complete variable domain reads DSGVTQTPKHLITATGQRVTLRCSPRSGDLSVYWYQQSLDQGLQFLIQYYNGEERAKGNILERFSAQQFPDLHSELNLSSLELGDSALYFCASSVESLPNTEAFFGQGTRLTVV.

This chain links TRBV2 with TRBJ1-4; TRBD1 matches 8 bases. This CDR3 comprises 14 residues. Unmatched junction bases numbered 7, after V lost 2 bases and J lost 11 bases. Germline V gives CDR1 SNHLY, CDR2 FYNNEI. CDR3: CASSEMTGAVKLFF. CDR3 bases: TGTGCCAGCAGTGAAATGACAGGGGCGGTGAAACTGTTTTTT.

The genes are TRBV28 and TRBJ2-7, with 8 bases matching TRBD1. With V trimmed by 4 bases and J by 5 bases, 4 bases remained unmatched. This CDR3 region has 13 residues. Germline assignment: CDR1 MDHEN and CDR2 SYDVKM. The CDR3 DNA reads TGTGCCAGCAGTTCCAGGGGGCTCGACGAGCAGTACTTC. Translated: CASSSRGLDEQYF. Full variable domain (missing parts from reference TRBV28 and TRBJ2-7): DVKVTQSSRYLVKRTGEKVFLECVQDMDHENMFWYRQDPGLGLRLIYFSYDVKMKEKGDIPEGYSVSREKKERFSLILESASTNQTSMYLCASSSRGLDEQYFGPGTRLTVT.

The table lists this clone with a count of one. V usage is TRBV28 and J usage is TRBJ2-1; 10 bases match TRBD2. This CDR3 comprises 19 residues. Looked up from germline, CDR1 is MDHEN and CDR2 is SYDVKM. V trimming: 0 bases; J trimming: 6 bases; junction bases outside the gene matches: 14. CDR3 in amino acids: CASSLWGLGASGSRNEQFF. Here the CDR3 DNA reads TGTGCCAGCAGTTTATGGGGGTTGGGGGCTAGCGGGAGTCGCAATGAGCAGTTCTTC.

This clone was detected once. This chain joins TRBV4-3 and TRBJ1-1, with D possibly being TRBD1 (5 bases). Germline lookup yields CDR1 LGHNA and CDR2 YSLEER. The V end was cut by 5 bases, the J end by 4 bases, with 14 bases between. This CDR3 is built from 14 residues. The CDR3 loop is CASSFRQRPTEAFF. The CDR3 bases are TGCGCCAGCAGCTTCCGACAGAGACCCACTGAAGCTTTCTTT.

This chain links TRBV19 with TRBJ1-3; D is undetermined. Trimming pared 2 bases from V and 1 base from J, leaving 6 bases between. The germline V gene has CDR1 LNHDA and CDR2 SQIVND (reference sequence). CDR3 length equals 14 residues. CDR3: CASSIIESGNTIYF. DNA for the CDR3: TGTGCCAGTAGTATAATTGAGTCTGGAAACACCATATATTTT.

This chain joins TRBV5-6 and TRBJ2-7; a weak D match, TRBD1 (5 bases). The CDR3 spans 14 residues. Germline loops: CDR1 SGHDT, CDR2 YYEEEE. The germline V and J ends were trimmed by 0 bases and 7 bases, with 14 bases remaining between them. The CDR3 DNA follows: TGTGCCAGCAGCTTGGAGGTTGGGGCAAGGGAGCAGTACTTC. This codes for CASSLEVGAREQYF.

This clone was recorded a few times. The rearrangement uses TRBV4-2 and TRBJ2-2; TRBD2 matches 8 bases. V shed 4 bases, J shed 5 bases, and the junction held 9 bases outside the gene matches. Germline CDR1 is LGHNA and CDR2 is YNFKEQ. This CDR3 spans 16 amino acids. CDR3 DNA sequence: TGTGCCAGCAGCCCGATACGGACTAGCATAACCGGGGAGCTGTTTTTT. Protein: CASSPIRTSITGELFF.

This clone was seen a few times. This chain connects TRBV27 to TRBJ2-1, with D maybe TRBD1 (5 bases). The CDR3 extends over 17 amino acids. The V and J ends lost 2 bases and 7 bases respectively, with 21 bases between them. Germline V gene lookup returns CDR1 MNHEY and CDR2 SMNVEV (reference sequence). The CDR3 spells CASSLVRGAGLGNEQFF. The CDR3 DNA sequence: TGTGCCAGCAGTTTAGTTCGTGGGGCAGGTTTGGGTAATGAGCAGTTCTTC.

The V and J genes are TRBV28 and TRBJ2-5; D ambiguous. The CDR3 runs to 14 residues. From germline, CDR1 is MDHEN and CDR2 SYDVKM. Trimming removed 3 bases at V and 2 bases at J, with 10 bases between. CDR3 coding DNA: TGTGCCAGCAGTTTGAGGCAGTTACAAGAGACCCAGTACTTC. Translating gives CASSLRQLQETQYF.

The CDR3 DNA sequence: TGCAGTGCTAGTGGGCAGACAATTGAAGCTTTCTTT. The encoded protein is CSASGQTIEAFF. The chain couples TRBV20-1 to TRBJ1-1; D unclear. V was clipped by 3 bases and J by 7 bases, with 12 bases between them. In germline, CDR1 is DFQATT, CDR2 SNEGSKA (reference sequence). The CDR3 is 12 residues long.

This chain uses TRBV7-9 with TRBJ2-1, with a weak D call TRBD2 (5 bases). V lost 4 bases and J 7 bases, leaving 26 bases between the germline ends. CDR3 length equals 18 residues. Germline assignment: CDR1 SEHNR and CDR2 FQNEAQ (reference sequence). The CDR3: CASSSIRPGSKRRNEQFF. DNA for the CDR3: TGTGCCAGCAGCTCCATCCGCCCCGGTAGCAAGCGGCGGAATGAGCAGTTCTTC.

This clone was picked up a small number of times. The chain links TRBV28 to TRBJ1-3, with 9 bases identical to TRBD1. This CDR3 is 17 amino acids long. With V trimmed by 6 bases and J by 1 base, 10 bases remained unmatched. Germline V gene data show CDR1 as MDHEN and CDR2 as SYDVKM. This CDR3 is CASRGTGGLLSGNTIYF. CDR3 sequence (DNA): TGTGCCAGCAGGGGAACAGGGGGCCTTCTTTCTGGAAACACCATATATTTT. The full variable domain, rest sourced from reference TRBV28 and TRBJ1-3, is DVKVTQSSRYLVKRTGEKVFLECVQDMDHENMFWYRQDPGLGLRLIYFSYDVKMKEKGDIPEGYSVSREKKERFSLILESASTNQTSMYLCASRGTGGLLSGNTIYFGEGSWLTVV.

The chain carries TRBV6-2 or TRBV6-3 and TRBJ2-3, with TRBD2 matching 11 bases. This CDR3 has 16 amino acids. The V segment lost 1 base and the J segment 6 bases; nucleotides outside the gene matches: 6. From germline, CDR1 is MNHEY and CDR2 SVGEGT. CDR3: CASSYYSGRALDTQYF. The CDR3 DNA reads TGTGCCAGCAGTTACTATAGCGGGAGGGCCCTGGATACGCAGTATTTT.

This chain uses TRBV6-2 or TRBV6-3 with TRBJ1-2; 7 positions agree with TRBD1. The CDR3 has 15 residues. Germline-derived CDR1 and CDR2 are MNHEY and SVGEGT. The V and J ends lost 2 bases and 2 bases, in that order; junction bases with no gene match: 5. CDR3 nucleotides: TGTGCCAGCAGTTACGGAGGACAGGCAAACTATGGCTACACCTTC. Translated, it gives CASSYGGQANYGYTF.

The J gene is TRBJ2-2, the V gene TRBV5-5; TRBD1 is a possible D gene (6 bases). The germline V gene encodes CDR1 SGHKS and CDR2 YYEKEE (reference sequence). Trimming shortened V by 5 bases and J by 4 bases, and 18 bases separated the two germline ends. The CDR3 extends over 16 amino acids. The CDR3 bases are TGTGCCAGCAGTTTGACCGGGACACAAGTCACCGGGGAGCTGTTTTTT. Protein product: CASSLTGTQVTGELFF.

This clone was observed a single time. The chain recombines TRBV28 with TRBJ1-5; no definite D call. Trimming stripped 1 base from V and 7 bases from J, with 20 bases between. CDR3 length equals 17 residues. Germline-derived CDR1 and CDR2 are MDHEN and SYDVKM. CDR3 region: CASSLLLGGNGEQPQHF. The DNA of the CDR3 is TGTGCCAGCAGTTTATTACTCGGAGGGAATGGCGAGCAGCCCCAGCATTTT.

The chain is built from TRBV5-4 and TRBJ1-6, with a tentative D call TRBD1 (5 bases). Germline CDR1 reads SGHNT; CDR2 reads YYREEE (reference sequence). The CDR3 is 15 residues long. V lost 7 bases and J lost 9, with 20 bases in between. In DNA, the CDR3 is TGTGCCAGCGGGGTAGATCCGGGGGTCGCTTCACCCCTCCACTTT. Translated: CASGVDPGVASPLHF.

V is TRBV19 and J is TRBJ2-1, with TRBD1 matching 7 bases. Trimming took 8 bases from V and 0 from J; bases not matched to a gene: 4. CDR1 LNHDA and CDR2 SQIVND come from the germline V gene (reference sequence). There are 14 residues in the CDR3. The CDR3 sequence is CASGTASSYNEQFF. The CDR3 coding sequence is TGTGCCAGTGGGACAGCTTCCTCCTACAATGAGCAGTTCTTC.

The gene calls are TRBV5-4 and TRBJ2-3; TRBD2 matches 7 bases. Germline V gene sequence: CDR1 SGHNT, CDR2 YYREEE (reference sequence). CDR3 length: 13 residues. V lost 8 bases and J lost 3; bases outside the gene matches: 6. CDR3 region: CASGSGGTDTQYF. CDR3 nucleotides: TGTGCCAGTGGCTCCGGGGGGACAGATACGCAGTATTTT.

In its sample, this clone was seen once. The chain couples TRBV2 to TRBJ2-3; 8 bases match TRBD2. CDR3 size: 17 residues. Germline loops: CDR1 SNHLY, CDR2 FYNNEI. V shed 2 bases and J 5 bases; nucleotides not matched to a gene: 12. The CDR3 protein is CASSEYRGAGVKDTQYF. In DNA, the CDR3 is TGTGCCAGCAGTGAATATAGGGGAGCGGGAGTGAAAGATACGCAGTATTTT.

V usage is TRBV7-8 and J usage is TRBJ1-2; weak D call: TRBD1 (5 bases). This CDR3 contains 16 residues. The germline V gene encodes CDR1 SGHVS and CDR2 FQNEAQ. With 1 base removed from V and 0 bases from J, the gap between germline ends came to 12 bases. CDR3 nucleotide sequence: TGTGCCAGCAGCTTAGAGGGGCACACTCCTAACTATGGCTACACCTTC. Residues: CASSLEGHTPNYGYTF. Looking up the rest from reference TRBV7-8 and TRBJ1-2 gives the full variable domain: GAGVSQSPRYKVAKRGQDVALRCDPISGHVSLFWYQQALGQGPEFLTYFQNEAQLDKSGLPSDRFFAERPEGSVSTLKIQRTQQEDSAVYLCASSLEGHTPNYGYTFGSGTRLTVV.

The CDR3 region is CAWSVHIGRNTEAFF. The CDR3 DNA is TGTGCCTGGAGTGTACATATAGGGAGGAACACTGAAGCTTTCTTT. The chain carries TRBV30 and TRBJ1-1; D is ambiguous. Germline V gives CDR1 GTSNPN, CDR2 SVGIG (reference sequence). V lost 0 bases and J 1 base, leaving 12 bases between the germline ends. The CDR3 is 15 residues long.

This clone was recorded only once. The rearrangement uses TRBV2 and TRBJ2-3; possible D gene TRBD2, 5 bases. The CDR3 is 16 residues long. Germline CDR1 and CDR2: SNHLY and FYNNEI. V lost 0 bases and J 2 bases, leaving 12 bases between the germline ends. The CDR3 loop is CASSEARTDFTDTQYF. CDR3 coding DNA: TGTGCCAGCAGTGAAGCGAGGACTGACTTCACAGATACGCAGTATTTT.

V usage is TRBV30 and J usage is TRBJ1-1; D not resolved. Germline CDR1 GTSNPN, CDR2 SVGIG (reference sequence). V lost 2 bases, J lost 5 bases, and 3 bases lay in between. The CDR3 is 10 residues long. The CDR3 protein is CAWSSTEAFF. CDR3 in DNA: TGTGCCTGGAGTTCGACTGAAGCTTTCTTT.